This TCR beta chain was identified in a study of T cell repertoires and HLA-DP antigens. The data were produced by immunoSEQ multiplex PCR, yet TCRdb's version contains in-frame clones alone and is incomplete. The sample contains fewer than 75,000 clones, roughly 78% of which appear only once. Germline CDR1 reads MNHNS; CDR2 reads SASEGT. This CDR3 is 14 amino acids long. V lost 8 bases and J lost 7; bases outside the gene matches: 8. As concerns this clone: No antigen is known for it.

The TCR comes from a man aged 60-69 years in good health and CMV-seronegative. The specimen sequenced was CD4+ T cells from PBMCs. The V call is TRBV6-1, the J call TRBJ2-1; 10 nucleotides agree with TRBD1. In DNA form, the CDR3 reads TGTGCCAGCTCTAGGACAGGGGGGACGAATGAGCAGTTCTTC. It specifies CASSRTGGTNEQFF.